This T cell receptor (beta chain) derives from a study of blood T cell repertoires in COVID-19. Across the whole study: Specimens from acute and convalescent COVID-19 originated in the United States, Italy and Spain. Nucleic acid was either cDNA or gDNA, and it came from T cells, B-cell-depleted T cells, or PBMCs.

Per the original data handling: Estimation of nucleated cell counts was performed using reference gene primer amplification. Profiled with immunoSEQ multiplex PCR; TCRdb holds only in-frame clones, not every one. V, J and clone size derive from that table, while D and trimming were established from the DNA sequence. The sample records some 150,000 clones, around 84% being singletons. Germline V CDR1 and CDR2: SGHVS, FQNEAQ. With 8 bases removed from V and 5 bases from J, the gap between germline ends came to 16 bases. The CDR3 loop spans 14 amino acids. The clonotype was recovered from a human donor in a cohort sampled during active COVID-19. This chain uses TRBV7-8 with TRBJ2-1; D not resolved. Sequencing input: peripheral blood. The chain's CDR3 is CASSLRSINNEQFF. The CDR3 DNA reads TGTGCCAGCTCTTTGAGGAGTATAAACAATGAGCAGTTCTTC.